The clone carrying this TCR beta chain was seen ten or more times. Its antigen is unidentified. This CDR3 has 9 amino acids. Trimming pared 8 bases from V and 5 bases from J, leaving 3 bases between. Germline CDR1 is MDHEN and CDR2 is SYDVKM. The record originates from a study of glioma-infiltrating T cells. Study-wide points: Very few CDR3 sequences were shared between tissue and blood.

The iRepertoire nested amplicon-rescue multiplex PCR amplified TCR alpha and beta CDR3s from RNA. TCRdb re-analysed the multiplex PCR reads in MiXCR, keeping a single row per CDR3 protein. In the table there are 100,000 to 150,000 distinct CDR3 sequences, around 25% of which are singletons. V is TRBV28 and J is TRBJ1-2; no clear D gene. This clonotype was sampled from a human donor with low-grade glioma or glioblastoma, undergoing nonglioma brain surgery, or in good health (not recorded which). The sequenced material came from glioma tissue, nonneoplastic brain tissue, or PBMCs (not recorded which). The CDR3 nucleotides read TGTGCCAGCGGTTATGGCTACACCTTC. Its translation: CASGYGYTF.